The rows below give T cell receptor beta chains drawn from one sample of a study of blood T cell repertoires in COVID-19. The repertoire was sequenced with immunoSEQ multiplex PCR; TCRdb's copy has only in-frame clones and lacks some. The table lists about 270,000 clones, more than 75% of them singletons. Source material: peripheral blood. The receptors here all came from a middle-aged man with active or convalescent COVID-19. The CDR3 runs from the conserved cysteine through the conserved F or W. D genes are given only for firm matches. Clone size is shown for a subset of rows, as once, few, many or a class of expanded clone.

clone size: once; V gene: TRBV20-1; D gene: .; J gene: TRBJ2-1; CDR3 protein: CSATDTNEQFF; CDR3 DNA: TGCAGTGCTACCGACACCAATGAGCAGTTCTTC
clone size: .; V gene: TRBV28; D gene: TRBD1; J gene: TRBJ1-2; CDR3 protein: CASSLTGGSGYTF; CDR3 DNA: TGTGCCAGCAGTTTGACAGGGGGAAGTGGCTACACCTTC
clone size: .; V gene: TRBV6-5; D gene: TRBD1; J gene: TRBJ1-4; CDR3 protein: CASSQRDRGPEKLFF; CDR3 DNA: TGTGCCAGCAGTCAAAGGGACAGGGGGCCTGAAAAACTGTTTTTT
clone size: .; V gene: TRBV6-5; D gene: TRBD2; J gene: TRBJ2-7; CDR3 protein: CASSSPGGGREQYF; CDR3 DNA: TGTGCCAGCAGTTCCCCCGGGGGGGGGAGGGAGCAGTACTTC
clone size: .; V gene: TRBV6-5; D gene: .; J gene: TRBJ1-1; CDR3 protein: CASRPTGRNTEAFF; CDR3 DNA: TGTGCCAGCAGGCCGACGGGGAGGAACACTGAAGCTTTCTTT
clone size: .; V gene: TRBV9; D gene: TRBD1; J gene: TRBJ1-4; CDR3 protein: CASSAAEGAKLFF; CDR3 DNA: TGTGCCAGCAGCGCGGCCGAGGGGGCAAAACTGTTTTTT
clone size: .; V gene: TRBV6-5; D gene: .; J gene: TRBJ2-1; CDR3 protein: CASSYNSEYNEQFF; CDR3 DNA: TGTGCCAGCAGTTACAACTCGGAGTACAATGAGCAGTTCTTC
clone size: .; V gene: TRBV19; D gene: .; J gene: TRBJ2-2; CDR3 protein: CASSIELGPTGELFF; CDR3 DNA: TGTGCCAGTAGTATAGAGTTGGGCCCCACCGGGGAGCTGTTTTTT
clone size: .; V gene: TRBV5-1; D gene: .; J gene: TRBJ2-1; CDR3 protein: CASSSLTGENEQFF; CDR3 DNA: TGCGCCAGCAGCTCCTTGACTGGGGAGAATGAGCAGTTCTTC
clone size: .; V gene: TRBV30; D gene: .; J gene: TRBJ1-2; CDR3 protein: CAWSIAVSYGYTF; CDR3 DNA: TGTGCCTGGTCTATTGCTGTGAGCTATGGCTACACCTTC
clone size: once; V gene: TRBV6-5; D gene: .; J gene: TRBJ1-2; CDR3 protein: CASTWPLYGYTF; CDR3 DNA: TGTGCCAGCACGTGGCCCCTCTATGGCTACACCTTC
clone size: .; V gene: TRBV7-6; D gene: .; J gene: TRBJ2-5; CDR3 protein: CASSLGGARQETQYF; CDR3 DNA: TGTGCCAGCAGCTTAGGGGGCGCTCGGCAAGAGACCCAGTACTTC
clone size: few; V gene: TRBV5-1; D gene: .; J gene: TRBJ2-7; CDR3 protein: CASSLSNLAYEQYF; CDR3 DNA: TGCGCCAGCAGCTTGTCTAACCTGGCCTACGAGCAGTACTTC
clone size: .; V gene: TRBV29-1; D gene: TRBD2; J gene: TRBJ2-7; CDR3 protein: CSVALAGGPAEQYF; CDR3 DNA: TGCAGCGTTGCCCTAGCGGGAGGGCCTGCCGAGCAGTACTTC
clone size: .; V gene: TRBV19; D gene: .; J gene: TRBJ2-1; CDR3 protein: CASMLGGGFTNEQFF; CDR3 DNA: TGTGCCAGTATGCTAGGGGGGGGGTTTACAAATGAGCAGTTCTTC
clone size: .; V gene: TRBV18; D gene: .; J gene: TRBJ2-5; CDR3 protein: CASSLAQGIQETQYF; CDR3 DNA: TGTGCCAGCTCACTCGCCCAGGGAATCCAAGAGACCCAGTACTTC
clone size: .; V gene: TRBV6-6; D gene: .; J gene: TRBJ1-5; CDR3 protein: CASTRANQPQHF; CDR3 DNA: TGTGCCAGCACCAGGGCGAATCAGCCCCAGCATTTT
clone size: .; V gene: TRBV14; D gene: .; J gene: TRBJ2-7; CDR3 protein: CASSQDGGGVYEQYF; CDR3 DNA: TGTGCCAGCAGCCAAGATGGCGGTGGAGTTTACGAGCAGTACTTC
clone size: .; V gene: TRBV24-1; D gene: .; J gene: TRBJ2-7; CDR3 protein: CATSEPTNTGFEQYF; CDR3 DNA: TGTGCCACCAGTGAGCCAACCAACACAGGGTTCGAGCAGTACTTC
clone size: .; V gene: TRBV19; D gene: .; J gene: TRBJ1-3; CDR3 protein: CASSVSGNTIYF; CDR3 DNA: TGTGCCAGTAGTGTCAGTGGAAACACCATATATTTT
clone size: few; V gene: TRBV2; D gene: TRBD1; J gene: TRBJ1-5; CDR3 protein: CASQDRGRGEPQHF; CDR3 DNA: TGTGCCAGTCAGGACAGGGGGCGCGGAGAGCCCCAGCATTTT
clone size: .; V gene: TRBV24-1; D gene: TRBD2; J gene: TRBJ2-2; CDR3 protein: CATSDLNSGGATSNTGELFF; CDR3 DNA: TGTGCCACCAGTGATTTGAACTCGGGAGGTGCGACCTCGAACACCGGGGAGCTGTTTTTT
clone size: .; V gene: TRBV10-1; D gene: .; J gene: TRBJ2-1; CDR3 protein: CASSEFTGSSYNEQFF; CDR3 DNA: TGCGCCAGCAGTGAGTTCACAGGGAGCTCCTACAATGAGCAGTTCTTC
clone size: .; V gene: TRBV3-1/TRBV3-2; D gene: TRBD2; J gene: TRBJ2-1; CDR3 protein: CASSLSGDYNEQFF; CDR3 DNA: TGTGCCAGCAGCCTTAGCGGGGACTACAATGAGCAGTTCTTC
clone size: .; V gene: TRBV30; D gene: TRBD2; J gene: TRBJ2-5; CDR3 protein: CAWSETSGETQYF; CDR3 DNA: TGTGCCTGGAGTGAAACTAGCGGGGAGACCCAGTACTTC
clone size: .; V gene: TRBV28; D gene: TRBD2; J gene: TRBJ2-7; CDR3 protein: CASSLLAGEQYF; CDR3 DNA: TGTGCCAGCAGTTTATTAGCGGGCGAGCAGTACTTC
clone size: .; V gene: TRBV18; D gene: TRBD1; J gene: TRBJ1-2; CDR3 protein: CASSPNSGTASNYGYTF; CDR3 DNA: TGTGCCAGCTCTCCAAACTCCGGGACAGCAAGCAACTATGGCTACACCTTC
clone size: .; V gene: TRBV10-1; D gene: TRBD1; J gene: TRBJ2-2; CDR3 protein: CASSGGQGSFSGELFF; CDR3 DNA: TGCGCCAGCAGCGGAGGACAGGGTAGTTTCTCCGGGGAGCTGTTTTTT
clone size: .; V gene: TRBV7-2; D gene: .; J gene: TRBJ1-3; CDR3 protein: CASSLRPGEFEGTNTIYF; CDR3 DNA: TGTGCCAGCAGCTTAAGGCCAGGGGAGTTCGAGGGTACGAACACCATATATTTT
clone size: .; V gene: TRBV7-9; D gene: TRBD1; J gene: TRBJ1-2; CDR3 protein: CASSVDREGMMYGYTF; CDR3 DNA: TGTGCCAGCAGCGTAGACAGGGAGGGGATGATGTATGGCTACACCTTC
clone size: .; V gene: TRBV24-1; D gene: TRBD2; J gene: TRBJ2-3; CDR3 protein: CATSDFSGDSLGSQYF; CDR3 DNA: TGTGCCACCAGTGATTTCAGCGGGGACTCTTTGGGATCGCAGTATTTT
clone size: .; V gene: TRBV5-4; D gene: TRBD1; J gene: TRBJ1-2; CDR3 protein: CASSFNRGDGYTF; CDR3 DNA: TGTGCCAGCAGCTTCAACAGGGGGGATGGCTACACCTTC
clone size: .; V gene: TRBV6-7; D gene: .; J gene: TRBJ1-2; CDR3 protein: CASSYGGVYGYTF; CDR3 DNA: TGTGCCAGCAGTTACGGGGGCGTCTATGGCTACACCTTC
clone size: once; V gene: TRBV4-1; D gene: .; J gene: TRBJ1-1; CDR3 protein: CASSHRGIMNTEAFF; CDR3 DNA: TGCGCCAGCAGCCACCGGGGGATCATGAACACTGAAGCTTTCTTT
clone size: .; V gene: TRBV10-2; D gene: .; J gene: TRBJ2-3; CDR3 protein: CASSPRARGDTQYF; CDR3 DNA: TGCGCCAGCAGCCCTCGGGCCCGGGGGGATACGCAGTATTTT
clone size: .; V gene: TRBV6-2/TRBV6-3; D gene: TRBD2; J gene: TRBJ2-3; CDR3 protein: CASSYSWRGGGDTQYF; CDR3 DNA: TGTGCCAGCAGTTACTCGTGGCGGGGGGGCGGAGATACGCAGTATTTT
clone size: few; V gene: TRBV7-2; D gene: .; J gene: TRBJ1-3; CDR3 protein: CASSFPGAGNTIYF; CDR3 DNA: TGTGCCAGCAGCTTCCCTGGAGCGGGAAACACCATATATTTT
clone size: .; V gene: TRBV27; D gene: TRBD2; J gene: TRBJ2-5; CDR3 protein: CASSLHSSGGAYETQYF; CDR3 DNA: TGTGCCAGCAGTTTACATTCTAGCGGGGGGGCATACGAGACCCAGTACTTC
clone size: .; V gene: TRBV7-9; D gene: TRBD1; J gene: TRBJ1-2; CDR3 protein: CASSRRQGFGYGYTF; CDR3 DNA: TGTGCCAGCAGCCGCAGACAGGGTTTTGGGTATGGCTACACCTTC
clone size: few; V gene: TRBV6-5; D gene: TRBD1; J gene: TRBJ1-2; CDR3 protein: CASSLQGIGLGYTF; CDR3 DNA: TGTGCCAGCAGTCTACAGGGGATTGGACTTGGCTACACCTTC
clone size: .; V gene: TRBV29-1; D gene: .; J gene: TRBJ1-2; CDR3 protein: CSASPPEGGYTF; CDR3 DNA: TGCAGCGCATCCCCCCCCGAGGGTGGCTACACCTTC
clone size: few; V gene: TRBV29-1; D gene: TRBD1; J gene: TRBJ1-5; CDR3 protein: CSVARDRGEAQHF; CDR3 DNA: TGCAGCGTTGCCCGGGACAGGGGGGAGGCCCAGCATTTT
clone size: .; V gene: TRBV19; D gene: .; J gene: TRBJ1-6; CDR3 protein: CASSPGQSSYNSPLHF; CDR3 DNA: TGTGCCAGTAGTCCGGGACAAAGCTCCTATAATTCACCCCTCCACTTT
clone size: once; V gene: TRBV5-6; D gene: TRBD2; J gene: TRBJ2-1; CDR3 protein: CASSWGLAGDSYNEQFF; CDR3 DNA: TGTGCCAGCAGCTGGGGACTAGCGGGAGACTCCTACAATGAGCAGTTCTTC
clone size: .; V gene: TRBV13; D gene: TRBD1; J gene: TRBJ1-5; CDR3 protein: CASSLGGGAYQPQHF; CDR3 DNA: TGTGCCAGCAGCTTAGGAGGGGGCGCTTATCAGCCCCAGCATTTT
clone size: .; V gene: TRBV12-3/TRBV12-4; D gene: .; J gene: TRBJ2-7; CDR3 protein: CASSFPGMNEQYF; CDR3 DNA: TGTGCCAGCAGTTTCCCCGGGATGAACGAGCAGTACTTC
clone size: .; V gene: TRBV7-2; D gene: .; J gene: TRBJ2-3; CDR3 protein: CASSLGMDTQYF; CDR3 DNA: TGTGCCAGCAGCTTAGGTATGGATACGCAGTATTTT
clone size: .; V gene: TRBV15; D gene: .; J gene: TRBJ2-1; CDR3 protein: CATSIRQRILQFF; CDR3 DNA: TGTGCCACCAGCATACGACAGCGAATCCTGCAGTTCTTC
clone size: .; V gene: TRBV9; D gene: .; J gene: TRBJ2-7; CDR3 protein: CASSERVSSYEQYF; CDR3 DNA: TGTGCCAGCAGCGAGCGAGTCAGCTCCTACGAGCAGTACTTC
clone size: few; V gene: TRBV5-6; D gene: .; J gene: TRBJ2-2; CDR3 protein: CASSLLRRGSGELFF; CDR3 DNA: TGTGCCAGCAGCCTACTACGTCGGGGATCCGGGGAGCTGTTTTTT
clone size: once; V gene: TRBV9; D gene: TRBD1; J gene: TRBJ2-2; CDR3 protein: CASSVEMDRRSNTGELFF; CDR3 DNA: TGTGCCAGCAGCGTAGAGATGGACAGGCGGTCGAACACCGGGGAGCTGTTTTTT
clone size: .; V gene: TRBV2; D gene: TRBD2; J gene: TRBJ2-7; CDR3 protein: CASDAGAGEQYF; CDR3 DNA: TGTGCCAGCGACGCGGGAGCCGGCGAGCAGTACTTC
clone size: few; V gene: TRBV7-3; D gene: TRBD2; J gene: TRBJ2-7; CDR3 protein: CASSPTGGSYEQYF; CDR3 DNA: TGTGCCAGCAGCCCAACGGGGGGGAGCTACGAGCAGTACTTC
clone size: .; V gene: TRBV11-3; D gene: TRBD2; J gene: TRBJ2-7; CDR3 protein: CASRGVGTSGSHEQYF; CDR3 DNA: TGTGCCAGCAGGGGTGTAGGGACTAGCGGGAGCCACGAGCAGTACTTC
clone size: .; V gene: TRBV3-1/TRBV3-2; D gene: .; J gene: TRBJ2-1; CDR3 protein: CASSQGSLEQFF; CDR3 DNA: TGTGCCAGCAGCCAAGGTAGCCTTGAGCAGTTCTTC
clone size: .; V gene: TRBV9; D gene: .; J gene: TRBJ1-2; CDR3 protein: CASSEHGGGRGYTF; CDR3 DNA: TGTGCCAGCAGCGAGCATGGGGGAGGTCGCGGCTACACCTTC
clone size: .; V gene: TRBV18; D gene: .; J gene: TRBJ1-4; CDR3 protein: CASSGAATNEKLFF; CDR3 DNA: TGTGCCAGCTCGGGAGCTGCAACTAATGAAAAACTGTTTTTT
clone size: .; V gene: TRBV6-5; D gene: TRBD2; J gene: TRBJ2-7; CDR3 protein: CASSYSFSGRLYEQYF; CDR3 DNA: TGTGCCAGCAGTTACTCGTTTAGCGGGAGACTATACGAGCAGTACTTC
clone size: once; V gene: TRBV5-5; D gene: .; J gene: TRBJ1-3; CDR3 protein: CASSGGLTSSGNTIYF; CDR3 DNA: TGTGCCAGCAGCGGGGGCCTTACCAGCTCTGGAAACACCATATATTTT